These T cell receptor beta chains were read from a single sample in a study of beta chain features in type 1 diabetes. Assay used: immunoSEQ multiplex PCR; TCRdb lists only in-frame clones, some missing. The data contain 150,000 or so clones, almost 65% of them singletons. The sequencing sample was made of naive CD4+ T cells from blood. These receptors all come from a man younger than 40 with type 1 diabetes. Each CDR3 is given with its conserved first and last residue. D genes are given only for firm matches. Not all rows give a size; the values are once, few, many and, for expanded clones, a class.

- | 11 | TRBJ1-3 | - | TRBV30 | TGTGCCCGGGGTGCAGGAAACACCATATATTTT | CARGAGNTIYF
- | 13 | TRBJ2-7 | - | TRBV18 | TGTGCCAGCTCACCGATGGATGGATACGAGCAGTACTTC | CASSPMDGYEQYF
TRBD1 | 14 | TRBJ1-2 | - | TRBV18 | TGTGCCAGCTCACCACCGGGACAGGGGGATGGCTACACCTTC | CASSPPGQGDGYTF
- | 15 | TRBJ2-2 | - | TRBV7-9 | TGTGCCAGCAGCCCCGACAGGAGCTACACCGGGGAGCTGTTTTTT | CASSPDRSYTGELFF
- | 13 | TRBJ2-7 | - | TRBV29-1 | TGCAGCGTTGAGGTGGGTTCACGGGACGAGCAGTACTTC | CSVEVGSRDEQYF
- | 11 | TRBJ2-5 | - | TRBV20-1 | TGCAGTGCTAGTGTTTTGGAGACCCAGTACTTC | CSASVLETQYF
- | 13 | TRBJ2-5 | - | TRBV28 | TGTGCCAGCACCGAGGGGTTCACGGAGACCCAGTACTTC | CASTEGFTETQYF
TRBD1 | 15 | TRBJ2-1 | few | TRBV28 | TGTGCCAGCAGAGCTACAGGGGTTAGGGGCGATGAGCAGTTCTTC | CASRATGVRGDEQFF
TRBD1 | 13 | TRBJ2-7 | - | TRBV5-1 | TGCGCCAGCAGCTTCCAGACAGGGTACGAGCAGTACTTC | CASSFQTGYEQYF
- | 13 | TRBJ1-2 | - | TRBV7-9 | TGTGCCAGCAGCACAATAGAAGGGGTAGGCTACACCTTC | CASSTIEGVGYTF
- | 13 | TRBJ1-1 | - | TRBV30 | TGTGCCTGGAGCAGAAGGGGGAACACTGAAGCTTTCTTT | CAWSRRGNTEAFF
- | 14 | TRBJ2-3 | - | TRBV29-1 | TGCAGCGTTGAATCAGGTTTTCGCACAGATACGCAGTATTTT | CSVESGFRTDTQYF
- | 15 | TRBJ1-4 | - | TRBV7-2 | TGTGCCAGCAGCTTAGAGGGGAGAGGGGATGAAAAACTGTTTTTT | CASSLEGRGDEKLFF
- | 14 | TRBJ2-7 | few | TRBV4-3 | TGCGCCAGCAGCCATAGGACCGGCTCCTACGAGCAGTACTTC | CASSHRTGSYEQYF
- | 13 | TRBJ1-4 | - | TRBV30 | TGTGCCTGGAGTTTCGGGGATAATGAAAAACTGTTTTTT | CAWSFGDNEKLFF
- | 15 | TRBJ1-6 | few | TRBV5-6 | TGTGCCAGCAGCGAAATCGGCCAGACCTATTCACCCCTCCACTTT | CASSEIGQTYSPLHF
- | 14 | TRBJ2-5 | once | TRBV2 | TGTGCCAGCAGTGACGGGGGCCAACAAGAGACCCAGTACTTC | CASSDGGQQETQYF
- | 14 | TRBJ2-2 | - | TRBV9 | TGTGCCAGCAGCGGTTACACCGACACCGGGGAGCTGTTTTTT | CASSGYTDTGELFF
TRBD1 | 15 | TRBJ2-5 | once | TRBV25-1 | TGTGCCAGCAGTCCACCGACAGGGTACCAAGAGACCCAGTACTTC | CASSPPTGYQETQYF
TRBD1 | 13 | TRBJ1-1 | - | TRBV19 | TGTGCCAGTAGAAACAGGGGGAACACTGAAGCTTTCTTT | CASRNRGNTEAFF
- | 14 | TRBJ2-5 | - | TRBV15 | TGTGCCACCAGCAGAGATCTCAGGGAAGAGACCCAGTACTTC | CATSRDLREETQYF
- | 12 | TRBJ1-2 | - | TRBV29-1 | TGCAGCGCCTCCCCCGAGGGATATGGCTACACCTTC | CSASPEGYGYTF
- | 13 | TRBJ1-3 | - | TRBV29-1 | TGCAGCGTTGACACGGGTTCCGGAAACACCATATATTTT | CSVDTGSGNTIYF
- | 12 | TRBJ1-2 | - | TRBV30 | TGTGCCGGCGGGAGAGGGGACTATGGCTACACCTTC | CAGGRGDYGYTF
- | 15 | TRBJ2-1 | - | TRBV19 | TGTGCCAGTAGTATAAATCAGGGCTCCTACAATGAGCAGTTCTTC | CASSINQGSYNEQFF
- | 15 | TRBJ2-1 | few | TRBV7-9 | TGTGCCAGCAGCTTAGCAAAGACCAATCTCAATGAGCAGTTCTTC | CASSLAKTNLNEQFF
- | 14 | TRBJ2-6 | - | TRBV2 | TGTGCCAGCAGGGACAGCTCTGGGGCCAACGTCCTGACTTTC | CASRDSSGANVLTF
- | 13 | TRBJ2-6 | - | TRBV29-1 | TGCAACGTTTACCAGGCTGGGGCCAACGTCCTGACTTTC | CNVYQAGANVLTF
- | 12 | TRBJ1-5 | - | TRBV19 | TGTGCCAGTAGTCGGGTGTCTCAGCCCCAGCATTTT | CASSRVSQPQHF
- | 13 | TRBJ2-1 | - | TRBV11-2 | TGTGCCAGCAGCCTGGGGCAACTCAATGAGCAGTTCTTC | CASSLGQLNEQFF
TRBD2 | 14 | TRBJ2-3 | - | TRBV7-2 | TGTGCCAGCAGCCCGGGACTAGCGGAGGATACGCAGTATTTT | CASSPGLAEDTQYF
TRBD1 | 15 | TRBJ1-6 | - | TRBV15 | TGTGCCACCAGCCTTAAGACAGGGGATGGTTCACCCCTCCACTTT | CATSLKTGDGSPLHF
TRBD1 | 13 | TRBJ1-1 | few | TRBV29-1 | TGCAGCGGTGAGGGACAGCCAAACACTGAAGCTTTCTTT | CSGEGQPNTEAFF
- | 13 | TRBJ2-3 | - | TRBV7-7 | TGTGCCAGCAGCTTAGATCTGACAGATACGCAGTATTTT | CASSLDLTDTQYF
- | 15 | TRBJ1-1 | few | TRBV6-5 | TGTGCCAGCAGTTACTCGAATTCGCCGGGTACTGAAGCTTTCTTT | CASSYSNSPGTEAFF
- | 15 | TRBJ2-1 | - | TRBV4-2 | TGTGCCAGCAGCCGAGCGCTCCCCGGCGACAATGAGCAGTTCTTC | CASSRALPGDNEQFF
TRBD1 | 13 | TRBJ2-7 | - | TRBV11-2 | TGTGCCAGCAGCTTTTGGGACAGCTACGAGCAGTACTTC | CASSFWDSYEQYF
- | 13 | TRBJ2-2 | - | TRBV5-1 | TGCGCCAGCAGCGTGACAGGTGCCGGGGAGCTGTTTTTT | CASSVTGAGELFF
- | 14 | TRBJ2-1 | few | TRBV5-1 | TGCGCCAGCAGCTTGGTACTGGAATACAATGAGCAGTTCTTC | CASSLVLEYNEQFF
- | 15 | TRBJ2-2 | - | TRBV5-1 | TGCGCCAGCAGCTTGGATCCAGGGACCACCGGGGAGCTGTTTTTT | CASSLDPGTTGELFF
- | 12 | TRBJ1-2 | - | TRBV25-1 | TGTGCCAGCAGTATCAGGGTTGGGGGCTACACCTTC | CASSIRVGGYTF
TRBD2 | 16 | TRBJ2-3 | - | TRBV7-2 | TGTGCCAGCAGCTTAAATGCGCTAGCGGGGGGAGATACGCAGTATTTT | CASSLNALAGGDTQYF
- | 11 | TRBJ1-1 | - | TRBV25-1 | TGTGCCAGCAGTGAAAACACTGAAGCTTTCTTT | CASSENTEAFF
TRBD1 | 16 | TRBJ2-7 | - | TRBV4-1 | TGCGCCAGCAGCCTTACACAGGGGACCCTTTCCTACGAGCAGTACTTC | CASSLTQGTLSYEQYF
- | 14 | TRBJ2-3 | once | TRBV29-1 | TGCAGCGTTGGATTCTCTGGGGAGGCAGATACGCAGTATTTT | CSVGFSGEADTQYF
TRBD2 | 15 | TRBJ2-3 | few | TRBV29-1 | TGCAGCGTCGAGGGGACTAGCGGGGACCCAGATACGCAGTATTTT | CSVEGTSGDPDTQYF
- | 13 | TRBJ2-1 | few | TRBV14 | TGTGCCAGCAAGTCAGGGACCTACAATGAGCAGTTCTTC | CASKSGTYNEQFF
- | 9 | TRBJ2-4 | few | TRBV5-1 | TGCGCCAGCAGAGCTCGGCAGTACTTC | CASRARQYF
TRBD2 | 15 | TRBJ2-3 | - | TRBV29-1 | TGCAGCGTTCAACTAGCGGGGGGGTCCACAGATACGCAGTATTTT | CSVQLAGGSTDTQYF
TRBD1 | 11 | TRBJ2-7 | - | TRBV7-2 | TGTGCCAGCAGCGACAGGGGCGAGCAGTACTTC | CASSDRGEQYF
- | 12 | TRBJ1-4 | - | TRBV30 | TGTGCCTGGATTAAATCTGGTGAAAAACTGTTTTTT | CAWIKSGEKLFF
TRBD1 | 17 | TRBJ2-5 | - | TRBV9 | TGTGCCAGCAGCGTAGGGGCCACCGGGACAGCCCTGGAGACCCAGTACTTC | CASSVGATGTALETQYF
TRBD1 | 15 | TRBJ2-2 | - | TRBV25-1 | TGTGCCAGCAGTGGTAACAGGGGTAACACCGGGGAGCTGTTTTTT | CASSGNRGNTGELFF
TRBD1 | 15 | TRBJ2-7 | - | TRBV7-2 | TGTGCCAGCAGCGGAGGGACAGGGGTCTCCTACGAGCAGTACTTC | CASSGGTGVSYEQYF
TRBD2 | 12 | TRBJ2-1 | - | TRBV6-1 | TGTGCCAGCACCCTCGGCGGGGGTGAGCAGTTCTTC | CASTLGGGEQFF